This TCR beta chain emerged from a study of patients and donors after allogeneic stem cell transplantation. Using its own MiXCR run on the RT-PCR reads, TCRdb lists one record per CDR3 protein. Here the sample spans about 15,000 distinct CDR3 sequences, 27% being singletons. The receptor comes from a human donor who was either an allogeneic HSCT recipient or a stem cell or donor lymphocyte infusion donor (not recorded which). It is not recorded whose cells these are; they may come from a transplant donor. Sequences were obtained from blood, either unsorted or a sorted T cell fraction (not recorded which).

CDR3 coding DNA: TGTGCCAGCAGCTACGGACCGAACACTGAAGCTTTCTTT. This codes for CASSYGPNTEAFF. The rearrangement uses TRBV7-3 and TRBJ1-1; D is uncertain. The germline gives CDR1 SGHTA, CDR2 FQGTGA. This CDR3 region has 13 residues. Trimming took 4 bases from V and 1 from J, leaving 7 bases between them.